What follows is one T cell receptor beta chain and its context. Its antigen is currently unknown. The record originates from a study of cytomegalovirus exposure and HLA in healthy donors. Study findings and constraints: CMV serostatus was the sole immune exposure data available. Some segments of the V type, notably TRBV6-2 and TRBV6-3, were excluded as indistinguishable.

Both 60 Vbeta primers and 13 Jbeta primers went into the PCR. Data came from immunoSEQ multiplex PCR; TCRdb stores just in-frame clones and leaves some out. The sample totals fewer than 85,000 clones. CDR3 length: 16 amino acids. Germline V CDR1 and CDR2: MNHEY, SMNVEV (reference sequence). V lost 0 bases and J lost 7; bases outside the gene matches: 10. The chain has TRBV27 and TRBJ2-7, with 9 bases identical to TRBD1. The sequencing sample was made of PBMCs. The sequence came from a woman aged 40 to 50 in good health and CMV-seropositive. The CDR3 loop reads CASSLSFRTGVEEQYF. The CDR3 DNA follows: TGTGCCAGCAGTTTATCCTTTCGGACAGGGGTTGAGGAGCAGTACTTC.